These T cell receptor beta chains were read from a single sample in a study of cytomegalovirus exposure and HLA in healthy donors. Assay: immunoSEQ multiplex PCR; the TCRdb copy retains only in-frame clones and omits some. The sample contains 130,000 to 150,000 clones, around 70% of which appear only once. The specimen sequenced was PBMCs. The receptors shown here come from a man aged 40-49 years in good health and CMV-seronegative. Both conserved end residues are part of each CDR3. Each record gives: clone size, V gene, J gene, CDR3 length, D gene, CDR3 protein, CDR3 DNA. The D gene is left open where the match is weak. The size field is filled for only some rows; it gives once, few, many or a size class.

clone size: NA; V gene: TRBV5-4; J gene: TRBJ2-5; CDR3 length: 15; D gene: NA; CDR3 protein: CASSQIGGPEETQYF; CDR3 DNA: TGTGCCAGCAGTCAAATCGGGGGGCCCGAGGAGACCCAGTACTTC
clone size: NA; V gene: TRBV6-5; J gene: TRBJ1-4; CDR3 length: 14; D gene: NA; CDR3 protein: CASSPGPRGEKLFF; CDR3 DNA: TGTGCCAGCAGCCCCGGGCCACGGGGTGAAAAACTGTTTTTT
clone size: NA; V gene: TRBV6-4; J gene: TRBJ1-1; CDR3 length: 12; D gene: NA; CDR3 protein: CASSDGGGEAFF; CDR3 DNA: TGTGCCAGCAGTGACGGTGGGGGGGAAGCTTTCTTT
clone size: NA; V gene: TRBV19; J gene: TRBJ1-4; CDR3 length: 15; D gene: NA; CDR3 protein: CASSFHWGRDEKLFF; CDR3 DNA: TGTGCCAGTAGTTTTCACTGGGGGCGAGATGAAAAACTGTTTTTT
clone size: NA; V gene: TRBV27; J gene: TRBJ2-7; CDR3 length: 18; D gene: TRBD2; CDR3 protein: CASSLRLGLAGAFYEQYF; CDR3 DNA: TGTGCCAGCAGTTTAAGGCTGGGACTAGCGGGAGCATTCTACGAGCAGTACTTC
clone size: NA; V gene: TRBV5-6; J gene: TRBJ1-2; CDR3 length: 12; D gene: NA; CDR3 protein: CASSLGGSGYTF; CDR3 DNA: TGTGCCAGCAGCTTGGGGGGCAGTGGCTACACCTTC
clone size: NA; V gene: TRBV4-1; J gene: TRBJ2-5; CDR3 length: 16; D gene: TRBD2; CDR3 protein: CASSQERGATGETQYF; CDR3 DNA: TGCGCCAGCAGCCAGGAGCGGGGGGCGACAGGAGAGACCCAGTACTTC
clone size: few; V gene: TRBV6-1; J gene: TRBJ2-7; CDR3 length: 14; D gene: TRBD2; CDR3 protein: CATPASGRAYEQYF; CDR3 DNA: TGTGCCACCCCTGCTAGCGGGAGAGCTTACGAGCAGTACTTC
clone size: NA; V gene: TRBV5-1; J gene: TRBJ1-1; CDR3 length: 16; D gene: NA; CDR3 protein: CASSLTGRGGYTEAFF; CDR3 DNA: TGCGCCAGCAGCTTGACCGGGAGGGGAGGGTACACTGAAGCTTTCTTT
clone size: NA; V gene: TRBV28; J gene: TRBJ2-1; CDR3 length: 14; D gene: NA; CDR3 protein: CASSLSQINNEQFF; CDR3 DNA: TGTGCCAGCAGTTTGTCGCAGATTAACAATGAGCAGTTCTTC
clone size: NA; V gene: TRBV9; J gene: TRBJ1-1; CDR3 length: 13; D gene: NA; CDR3 protein: CASSVELRTEAFF; CDR3 DNA: TGTGCCAGCAGCGTCGAGCTGCGGACTGAAGCTTTCTTT
clone size: NA; V gene: TRBV6-5; J gene: TRBJ1-6; CDR3 length: 14; D gene: NA; CDR3 protein: CASSYGGGNSPLHF; CDR3 DNA: TGTGCCAGCAGTTACGGGGGGGGTAATTCACCCCTCCACTTT
clone size: NA; V gene: TRBV11-2; J gene: TRBJ2-7; CDR3 length: 18; D gene: NA; CDR3 protein: CASSLEAYGRTLTYEQYF; CDR3 DNA: TGTGCCAGCAGCTTAGAAGCGTACGGCAGAACCCTCACCTACGAGCAGTACTTC
clone size: NA; V gene: TRBV27; J gene: TRBJ2-2; CDR3 length: 17; D gene: NA; CDR3 protein: CASSFMGGPRGTGELFF; CDR3 DNA: TGTGCCAGCAGTTTCATGGGGGGGCCCCGAGGCACCGGGGAGCTGTTTTTT
clone size: NA; V gene: TRBV5-6; J gene: TRBJ2-7; CDR3 length: 15; D gene: TRBD2; CDR3 protein: CASSLAQRDYYEQYF; CDR3 DNA: TGTGCCAGCAGCTTGGCCCAGCGGGATTACTACGAGCAGTACTTC
clone size: NA; V gene: TRBV7-9; J gene: TRBJ2-4; CDR3 length: 16; D gene: NA; CDR3 protein: CASSSVAGRLKNIQYF; CDR3 DNA: TGTGCCAGCAGCTCCGTGGCAGGGAGGTTAAAAAACATTCAGTACTTC